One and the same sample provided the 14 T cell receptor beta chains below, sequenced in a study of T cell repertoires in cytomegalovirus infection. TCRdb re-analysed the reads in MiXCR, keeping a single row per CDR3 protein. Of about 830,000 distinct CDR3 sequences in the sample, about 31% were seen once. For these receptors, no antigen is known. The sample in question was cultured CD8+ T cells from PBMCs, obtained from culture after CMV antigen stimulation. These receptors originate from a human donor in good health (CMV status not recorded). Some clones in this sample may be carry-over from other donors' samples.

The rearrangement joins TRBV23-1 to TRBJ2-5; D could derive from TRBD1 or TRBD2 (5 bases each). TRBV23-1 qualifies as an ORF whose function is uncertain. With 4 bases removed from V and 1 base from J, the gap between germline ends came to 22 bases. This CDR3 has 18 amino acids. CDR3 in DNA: TGCGCCAGCAGTCGTCCCGTGGGGGAGACATATTTCCAAGAGACCCAGTACTTC. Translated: CASSRPVGETYFQETQYF.

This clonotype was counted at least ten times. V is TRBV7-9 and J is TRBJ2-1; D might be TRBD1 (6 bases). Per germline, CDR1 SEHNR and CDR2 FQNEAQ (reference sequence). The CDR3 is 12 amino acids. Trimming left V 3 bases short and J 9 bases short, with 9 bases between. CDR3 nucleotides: TGTGCCAGCAGCTTGGGACACAGTGAGCAGTTCTTC. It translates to CASSLGHSEQFF.

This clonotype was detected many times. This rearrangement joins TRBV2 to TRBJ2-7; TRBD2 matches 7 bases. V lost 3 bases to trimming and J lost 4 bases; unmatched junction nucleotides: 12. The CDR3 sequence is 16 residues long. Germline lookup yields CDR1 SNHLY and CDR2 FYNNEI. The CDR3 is CASSDWGGASGYEQYV. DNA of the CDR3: TGTGCCAGCAGTGATTGGGGAGGGGCTAGTGGATACGAGCAGTACGTC.

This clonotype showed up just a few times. CDR3 nucleotides: TGTGCCAGCAGTTCAGGGAGGCACGAGCAGTACTTC. It codes for CASSSGRHEQYF. The rearrangement uses TRBV12-3 or TRBV12-4 and TRBJ2-7, with a tentative D call TRBD2 (6 bases). CDR3 length equals 12 residues. The V end lost 4 bases, the J end lost 5 bases, and 9 bases lay between the germline ends.

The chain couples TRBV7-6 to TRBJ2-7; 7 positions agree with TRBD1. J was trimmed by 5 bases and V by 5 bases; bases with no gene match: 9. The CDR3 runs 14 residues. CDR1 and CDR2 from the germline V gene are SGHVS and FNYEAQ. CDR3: CASSPRDRLHEQYF. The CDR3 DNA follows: TGTGCCAGCAGCCCAAGGGACAGACTACACGAGCAGTACTTC. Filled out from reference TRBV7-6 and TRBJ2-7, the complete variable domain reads GAGVSQSPRYKVTKRGQDVALRCDPISGHVSLYWYRQALGQGPEFLTYFNYEAQQDKSGLPNDRFSAERPEGSISTLTIQRTEQRDSAMYRCASSPRDRLHEQYFGPGTRLTVT.

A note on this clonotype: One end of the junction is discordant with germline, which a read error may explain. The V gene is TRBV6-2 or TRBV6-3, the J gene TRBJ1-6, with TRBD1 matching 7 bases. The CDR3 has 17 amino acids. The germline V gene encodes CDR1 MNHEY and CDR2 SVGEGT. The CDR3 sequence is CASSYSPWTGYFSPLYF. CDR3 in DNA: TGTGCCAGCAGTTACTCCCCGTGGACAGGTTATTTTTCACCCCTCTACTTT.

The CDR3 loop reads CSAETRDQGVDTQYF. In nucleotides, the CDR3 is TGCAGTGCCGAGACCCGGGACCAGGGCGTTGATACGCAGTATTTT. The rearrangement uses TRBV20-1 and TRBJ2-3; either TRBD1 or TRBD2 may fit D (5 bases each). The CDR3 consists of 15 residues. Germline V CDR1 and CDR2: DFQATT, SNEGSKA (reference sequence). V lost 6 bases, J lost 6 bases, and 22 bases lay in between.

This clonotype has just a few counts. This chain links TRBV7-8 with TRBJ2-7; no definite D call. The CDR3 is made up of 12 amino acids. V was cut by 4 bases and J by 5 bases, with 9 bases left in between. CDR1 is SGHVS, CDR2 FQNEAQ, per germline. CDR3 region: CASSSFSDEQYF. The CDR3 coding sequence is TGTGCCAGCAGCTCCTTTTCTGACGAGCAGTACTTC.

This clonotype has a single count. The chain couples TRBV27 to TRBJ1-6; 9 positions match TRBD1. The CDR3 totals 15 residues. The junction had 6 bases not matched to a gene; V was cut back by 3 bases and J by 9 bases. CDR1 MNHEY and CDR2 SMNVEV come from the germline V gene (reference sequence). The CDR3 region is CASSFRDRVSSPLHF. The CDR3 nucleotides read TGTGCCAGCAGTTTCCGGGACAGGGTGAGTTCACCCCTCCACTTT.

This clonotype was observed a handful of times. The CDR3 region is CASSPMTGGNYGYTF. CDR3 DNA sequence: TGTGCCAGCAGTCCTATGACAGGGGGCAACTATGGCTACACCTTC. The genes are TRBV6-5 and TRBJ1-2, with TRBD1 matching over 10 bases. V lost 5 bases, J lost 2 bases, and 5 bases stayed unmatched. There are 15 residues in the CDR3. CDR1 and CDR2 (germline): MNHEY, SVGAGI.

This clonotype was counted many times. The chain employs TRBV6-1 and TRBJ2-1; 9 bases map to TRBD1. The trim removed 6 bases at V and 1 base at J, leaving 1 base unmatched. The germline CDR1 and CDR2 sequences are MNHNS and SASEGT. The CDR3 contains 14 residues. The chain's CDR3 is CASRDRGSYNEQFF. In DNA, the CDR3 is TGTGCCAGCAGGGACAGGGGTTCCTACAATGAGCAGTTCTTC.

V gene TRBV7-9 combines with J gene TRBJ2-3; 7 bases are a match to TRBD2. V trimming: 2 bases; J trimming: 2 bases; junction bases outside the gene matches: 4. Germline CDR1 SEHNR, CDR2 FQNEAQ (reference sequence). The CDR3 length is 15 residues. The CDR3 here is CASSLKRDATDTQYF. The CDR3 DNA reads TGTGCCAGCAGCTTAAAGCGGGATGCCACAGATACGCAGTATTTT.

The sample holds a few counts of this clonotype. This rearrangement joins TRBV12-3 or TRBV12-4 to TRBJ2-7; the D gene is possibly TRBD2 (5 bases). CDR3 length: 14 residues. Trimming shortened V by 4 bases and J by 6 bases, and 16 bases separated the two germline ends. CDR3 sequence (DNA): TGTGCCAGCAGTTATAGTCTAGCTCCACGCGAGCAGTACTTC. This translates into CASSYSLAPREQYF.

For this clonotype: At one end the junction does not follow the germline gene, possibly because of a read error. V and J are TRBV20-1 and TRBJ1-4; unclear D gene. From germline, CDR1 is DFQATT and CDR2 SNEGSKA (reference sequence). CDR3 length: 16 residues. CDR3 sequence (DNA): TGCAGTGCTAGACCTAGGGCCGGATTCTATAATGAAGAACTGTTTTTT. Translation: CSARPRAGFYNEELFF.